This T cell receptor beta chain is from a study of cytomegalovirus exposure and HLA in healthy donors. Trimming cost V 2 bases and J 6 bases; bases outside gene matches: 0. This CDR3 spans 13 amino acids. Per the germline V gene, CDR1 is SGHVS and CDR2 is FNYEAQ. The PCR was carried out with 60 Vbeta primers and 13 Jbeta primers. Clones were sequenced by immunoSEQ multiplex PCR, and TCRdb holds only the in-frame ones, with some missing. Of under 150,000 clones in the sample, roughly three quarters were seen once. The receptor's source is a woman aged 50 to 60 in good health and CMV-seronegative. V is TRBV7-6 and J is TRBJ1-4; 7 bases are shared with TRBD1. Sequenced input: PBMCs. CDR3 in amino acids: CASSLQGDEKLFF. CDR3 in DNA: TGTGCCAGCAGCTTACAGGGGGATGAAAAACTGTTTTTT.